The 32 T cell receptor beta chains given below trace back to one sample, sequenced in a study of blood T cell repertoires in COVID-19. The data were produced by immunoSEQ multiplex PCR, yet TCRdb's version contains in-frame clones alone and is incomplete. The profile shows under 250,000 clones, 80% to 85% of them singletons. Sequencing used peripheral blood. The receptors stem from a woman aged 25-40 years who had recovered from COVID-19.

This sequence joins TRBV10-1 and TRBJ2-5; D gene unclear. The length of the CDR3 is 12 residues. Trimming took off 4 bases at V and 5 bases at J, with 8 bases between the two ends. Germline CDR1 WNHNN, CDR2 SYGVQD (reference sequence). The CDR3 bases are TGCGCCAGCAGTGGGCCCGGGGAGACCCAGTACTTC. As protein: CASSGPGETQYF.

DNA for the CDR3: TGTGCCAGCAGTGACCGAGGACATAACAATGAGCAGTTCTTC. Its translation is CASSDRGHNNEQFF. The rearrangement links TRBV6-4 to TRBJ2-1, with D maybe TRBD1 (5 bases). The CDR3 sequence is 14 residues long. Germline loops: CDR1 MRHNA, CDR2 SNTAGT. V was trimmed by 2 bases and J by 5 bases, leaving 10 bases between them.

Here the CDR3 reads CASSPWTDGANVLTF. CDR3 nucleotides: TGTGCCAGCAGCCCCTGGACAGACGGGGCCAACGTCCTGACTTTC. The chain carries TRBV3-1 (or the pseudogene TRBV3-2) and TRBJ2-6; tentatively, D is TRBD1 (6 bases). V was clipped by 4 bases and J by 4 bases, with 11 bases between them. This CDR3 has 15 residues. Germline V gene data show CDR1 as LGHDT and CDR2 as YNNKEL (reference sequence).

This chain uses TRBV6-5 with TRBJ1-4; 9 bases are a match to TRBD1. Looked up from germline, CDR1 is MNHEY and CDR2 is SVGAGI. This CDR3 region has 15 residues. Germline trimming cut 6 bases from V and 8 bases from J; bases unmatched to any gene: 10. This CDR3 is CASSLGGQGQEKLFF. The CDR3, as DNA: TGTGCCAGCAGCCTAGGGGGACAGGGCCAAGAAAAACTGTTTTTT.

This clone has only a few counts. At the DNA level, this CDR3 is encoded by other sequences in the same sample as well. The rearrangement joins TRBV2 to TRBJ1-2; the match to TRBD1 covers 7 bases. V dropped 4 bases and J dropped 5; count of bases not matched to a gene: 1. Germline V gives CDR1 SNHLY, CDR2 FYNNEI. The CDR3 spans 12 residues. CDR3 loop: CASSAGGYGYTF. CDR3 DNA sequence: TGTGCCAGCAGTGCAGGGGGGTATGGCTACACCTTC.

The chain has TRBV28 and TRBJ1-5; D perhaps matches TRBD1 (6 bases). The germline CDR1 and CDR2 sequences are MDHEN and SYDVKM. Trimming removed 3 bases at V and 0 bases at J, with 9 bases between. There are 15 residues in the CDR3. The CDR3 DNA reads TGTGCCAGCAGTTTGACACAGGGTAGCAATCAGCCCCAGCATTTT. Translated: CASSLTQGSNQPQHF.

This clone was seen more than once but under ten times. This sequence joins TRBV6-5 and TRBJ1-2, with D unresolved. Germline loops: CDR1 MNHEY, CDR2 SVGAGI. Trimming removed 5 bases from V and 6 bases from J, with 13 bases in between. CDR3 length equals 13 residues. This CDR3 reads CASSPGQTNGYTF. The CDR3, as DNA: TGTGCCAGCAGTCCTGGGCAAACAAATGGCTACACCTTC.

The V and J genes are TRBV18 and TRBJ2-7; TRBD2 agrees at 10 bases. This CDR3 spans 15 amino acids. V lost 2 bases and J lost 3; bases outside the gene matches: 4. Germline CDR1 KGHSH, CDR2 LQKENI. The chain's CDR3 is CASSPRTSGFYEQYF. The CDR3, as DNA: TGTGCCAGCTCACCAAGGACTAGCGGTTTCTACGAGCAGTACTTC. Based on the CDR3 plus reference TRBV18 and TRBJ2-7, the full variable domain is NAGVMQNPRHLVRRRGQEARLRCSPMKGHSHVYWYRQLPEEGLKFMVYLQKENIIDESGMPKERFSAEFPKEGPSILRIQQVVRGDSAAYFCASSPRTSGFYEQYFGPGTRLTVT.

The chain couples TRBV11-2 to TRBJ2-3; D gene ambiguous. V shed 5 bases and J shed 5 bases, with 8 bases lying between them. From germline, CDR1 is SGHAT and CDR2 FQNNGV. This CDR3 spans 12 amino acids. The CDR3 coding sequence is TGTGCCAGCAGCCGTCAGCGAGATACGCAGTATTTT. It translates to CASSRQRDTQYF.

The J gene is TRBJ2-5, the V gene TRBV5-6; TRBD2 aligns across 9 bases. Per germline, CDR1 SGHDT and CDR2 YYEEEE. With V trimmed by 4 bases and J by 5 bases, 9 bases remained unmatched. CDR3 length: 15 residues. In nucleotides, the CDR3 is TGTGCCAGCAGCGCCCCGGGACTAGCAGCTGAGACCCAGTACTTC. It codes for CASSAPGLAAETQYF.

The chain employs TRBV6-5 and TRBJ2-7; TRBD1 might be the D (6 bases). Germline CDR1 MNHEY, CDR2 SVGAGI. Trimming left V 2 bases short and J 3 bases short, with 11 bases between. CDR3 length equals 14 residues. The CDR3 is CASSYRDNVYEQYF. CDR3 nucleotide sequence: TGTGCCAGCAGTTACAGGGACAACGTCTACGAGCAGTACTTC.

The chain links TRBV5-1 to TRBJ2-2; 8 bases are shared with TRBD2. This CDR3 contains 14 residues. Germline V gene lookup returns CDR1 SGHRS and CDR2 YFSETQ. With 9 bases clipped from V and 1 base from J, the junction kept 5 bases outside the gene matches. The CDR3 loop reads CATKAGENTGELFF. The CDR3 DNA sequence: TGCGCCACTAAAGCGGGGGAGAACACCGGGGAGCTGTTTTTT. Based on the CDR3 plus reference TRBV5-1 and TRBJ2-2, the full variable domain is KAGVTQTPRYLIKTRGQQVTLSCSPISGHRSVSWYQQTPGQGLQFLFEYFSETQRNKGNFPGRFSGRQFSNSRSEMNVSTLELGDSALYLCATKAGENTGELFFGEGSRLTVL.

The table lists this clone with a few counts. The rearrangement links TRBV28 to TRBJ2-1; 14 bases match TRBD2. CDR1 is MDHEN, CDR2 SYDVKM, per germline. V lost 4 bases to trimming and J lost 1 base; unmatched junction nucleotides: 0. The CDR3 loop spans 16 amino acids. CDR3: CASSWTSGRSYNEQFF. CDR3 bases: TGTGCCAGCAGTTGGACTAGCGGGAGGTCCTACAATGAGCAGTTCTTC.

The genes are TRBV13 and TRBJ2-4; TRBD1 agrees at 7 bases. Germline CDR1 is PRHDT and CDR2 is FYEKMQ (reference sequence). V gave up 5 bases and J gave up 6 bases; unmatched junction bases: 4. The CDR3 sequence is 13 residues long. The CDR3 DNA is TGTGCCAGCAGCACCCGGGACAGAAACATTCAGTACTTC. Protein sequence: CASSTRDRNIQYF.

The gene calls are TRBV19 and TRBJ1-4; 11 nucleotides match TRBD1. In germline, CDR1 is LNHDA, CDR2 SQIVND (reference sequence). V was pared by 1 base and J by 7 bases, with 5 bases of the junction left unmatched. The length of the CDR3 is 16 residues. The CDR3 spells CASSIGGTGGSEKLFF. The CDR3 DNA is TGTGCCAGTAGTATAGGCGGGACAGGGGGAAGTGAAAAACTGTTTTTT.

The chain recombines TRBV11-2 with TRBJ2-2; 8 bases align to TRBD1. The CDR3 is 14 amino acids. CDR1 is SGHAT and CDR2 is FQNNGV in the germline V gene. The junction had 9 bases not matched to a gene; V was cut back by 9 bases and J by 6 bases. CDR3 in amino acids: CASLDRADPGELFF. CDR3 nucleotides: TGTGCCAGTTTGGACAGGGCGGACCCCGGGGAGCTGTTTTTT. Looking up the rest from reference TRBV11-2 and TRBJ2-2 gives the full variable domain: EAGVAQSPRYKIIEKRQSVAFWCNPISGHATLYWYQQILGQGPKLLIQFQNNGVVDDSQLPKDRFSAERLKGVDSTLKIQPAKLEDSAVYLCASLDRADPGELFFGEGSRLTVL.

The rearrangement uses TRBV6-5 and TRBJ2-2; 7 positions match TRBD1. The CDR3 has 15 residues. Germline V gives CDR1 MNHEY, CDR2 SVGAGI. V shed 8 bases, J shed 4 bases, and the junction held 10 bases outside the gene matches. This chain's CDR3 is CASGRQGASTGELFF. CDR3 in DNA: TGTGCCAGCGGACGACAGGGAGCGAGCACCGGGGAGCTGTTTTTT.

The chain links TRBV28 to TRBJ1-6; a weak D match, TRBD1 (6 bases). The CDR3 totals 14 residues. The germline V gene encodes CDR1 MDHEN and CDR2 SYDVKM. V was pared by 4 bases and J by 7 bases, with 11 bases between. In nucleotides, the CDR3 is TGTGCCAGCAGTTCAGACCAGGGGAATTCACCCCTCCACTTT. It is translated as CASSSDQGNSPLHF.

The gene calls are TRBV29-1 and TRBJ1-1, with no clear D. The germline gives CDR1 SQVTM, CDR2 ANQGSEA. V lost 3 bases, J lost 6 bases, and 14 bases lay in between. There are 13 residues in the CDR3. This chain's CDR3 is CSVDRGNAPEAFF. Written as DNA, the CDR3 is TGCAGCGTTGACCGGGGAAACGCACCTGAAGCTTTCTTT.

A few counts support this clone. This chain uses TRBV2 with TRBJ1-3; the match to TRBD1 covers 9 bases. The CDR3 runs to 17 residues. Losses at the gene ends were 2 bases for V and 2 bases for J; bases not matched to a gene: 7. Per germline, CDR1 SNHLY and CDR2 FYNNEI. CDR3 nucleotide sequence: TGTGCCAGCAGTGAAAGGGCGACAGGGGGGACTGGAAACACCATATATTTT. Its protein is CASSERATGGTGNTIYF.

This chain uses TRBV6-5 with TRBJ1-5; 8 nucleotides align to TRBD1. CDR3 length: 14 amino acids. The germline gives CDR1 MNHEY, CDR2 SVGAGI. J gave up 1 base and V 7 bases, and 3 bases lay outside the gene matches. CDR3: CASKQGGSNQPQHF. CDR3 nucleotides: TGTGCCAGCAAACAGGGGGGAAGCAATCAGCCCCAGCATTTT.

The chain joins TRBV24-1 to TRBJ1-2, with a weak D call TRBD1 (6 bases). This CDR3 has 13 residues. Deletions cut 4 bases from V and 6 bases from J, with 11 bases between. Germline CDR1 reads KGHDR; CDR2 reads SFDVKD. The CDR3 DNA is TGTGCCACCAGTGAACTACAGGGAAATGGCTACACCTTC. Its protein is CATSELQGNGYTF.

At least ten counts were recorded for this clone. V gene TRBV6-1 combines with J gene TRBJ2-1; 11 positions agree with TRBD2. The length of the CDR3 is 17 residues. Germline-derived CDR1 and CDR2 are MNHNS and SASEGT. The trim removed 4 bases at V and 8 bases at J, leaving 13 bases unmatched. CDR3 loop: CASSARVTSGRGDEQFF. The CDR3 DNA reads as TGTGCCAGCAGTGCCCGAGTTACTAGCGGGAGAGGGGATGAGCAGTTCTTC.

V gene TRBV6-2 or TRBV6-3 combines with J gene TRBJ2-1; 15 bases match TRBD2. V was clipped by 2 bases and J by 11 bases; unmatched bases: 4. Germline V gives CDR1 MNHEY, CDR2 SVGEGT. The length of the CDR3 is 15 residues. In nucleotides, the CDR3 is TGTGCCAGCAGTTACACAGGGACTAGCGGGAGGCAGCAGTTCTTC. Residues: CASSYTGTSGRQQFF.

This rearrangement joins TRBV30 to TRBJ1-3; a possible D gene is TRBD1 (5 bases). Per the germline V gene, CDR1 is GTSNPN and CDR2 is SVGIG (reference sequence). Trimming pared 1 base from V and 4 bases from J, leaving 11 bases between. The CDR3 runs 14 residues. CDR3 protein: CAWSGGTSGNTIYF. The CDR3 DNA sequence: TGTGCCTGGAGTGGCGGGACGTCGGGAAACACCATATATTTT.

The chain is built from TRBV4-1 and TRBJ1-5; possibly TRBD1 for D (6 bases). V was shortened by 4 bases and J by 2 bases, with 21 bases between the two germline ends. This CDR3 region has 18 residues. Germline CDR1 and CDR2: MGHRA and YSYEKL. CDR3 amino acids: CASSRGGAYGSGNQPQHF. DNA of the CDR3: TGCGCCAGCAGCCGTGGGGGGGCGTACGGTTCGGGCAATCAGCCCCAGCATTTT.

This clone was seen at least ten times. V is TRBV21-1 and J is TRBJ2-1; TRBD2 was called by the table and not checked on the DNA. TRBV21-1 is reported as a pseudogene. This CDR3 comprises 13 residues. In DNA, the CDR3 is TGTGCCAGCCTTAGCGGGAGGGCTGGACAGGAGTTCTTC. Translating it yields CASLSGRAGQEFF.

The CDR3 sequence: CAWSVSQGNGYTF. The CDR3 DNA sequence: TGTGCCTGGAGTGTAAGTCAGGGAAATGGCTACACCTTC. The chain employs TRBV30 and TRBJ1-2; D may be TRBD1 (5 bases). V was shortened by 0 bases and J by 6 bases, with 11 bases between the two germline ends. The CDR3 contains 13 residues. Germline V gene data show CDR1 as GTSNPN and CDR2 as SVGIG (reference sequence).

Comment on this clone: The same CDR3 can be traced to other DNA sequences in this sample. The chain links TRBV2 to TRBJ1-5; D gene unclear. The CDR3 is 13 residues long. Per germline, CDR1 SNHLY and CDR2 FYNNEI. V lost 6 bases to trimming and J lost 0 bases, with 6 bases between them. Here the CDR3 reads CASRGDSNQPQHF. The CDR3 region has the DNA TGTGCCAGCAGGGGAGATAGCAATCAGCCCCAGCATTTT. Filled out from reference TRBV2 and TRBJ1-5, the complete variable domain reads EPEVTQTPSHQVTQMGQEVILRCVPISNHLYFYWYRQILGQKVEFLVSFYNNEISEKSEIFDDQFSVERPDGSNFTLKIRSTKLEDSAMYFCASRGDSNQPQHFGDGTRLSIL.

To note about this clone: One junction end does not reproduce the germline sequence, and a read error may be involved. The chain combines TRBV19 with TRBJ2-1; D is uncertain. The CDR3 runs 14 residues. Germline loops: CDR1 LNHDA, CDR2 SQIVND (reference sequence). The CDR3 is CASSIDQVYHEQFF. The CDR3 bases are TGTGCCAGTAGTATAGATCAGGTCTACCATGAGCAGTTCTTC. The entire variable domain, with the rest obtained from reference TRBV19 and TRBJ2-1, is as follows: DGGITQSPKYLFRKEGQNVTLSCEQNLNHDAMYWYRQDPGQGLRLIYYSQIVNDFQKGDIAEGYSVSREKKESFPLTVTSAQKNPTAFYLCASSIDQVYHEQFFGPGTRLTVL.

The J gene is TRBJ2-7, the V gene TRBV11-2, with TRBD2 as a possible D gene (6 bases). CDR1 SGHAT and CDR2 FQNNGV come from the germline V gene. The length of the CDR3 is 14 residues. The V gene lost 3 bases and the J gene lost 6 bases, with 15 bases spanning the gap. CDR3 sequence: CASSFSRGTVEQYF. For the CDR3, the DNA is TGTGCCAGCAGCTTCAGTCGCGGGACGGTCGAGCAGTACTTC.

V and J are TRBV12-5 and TRBJ2-3; D remains unclear. CDR1 and CDR2 (germline): LGHNT, FRNRAP. Trimming cost V 0 bases and J 4 bases, with 11 bases left between them. CDR3 length equals 15 residues. CDR3 sequence (DNA): TGTGCTAGTGGTTTGGTAGAGGAAGGCGCAGATACGCAGTATTTT. Amino acids: CASGLVEEGADTQYF. The entire variable domain, with the rest obtained from reference TRBV12-5 and TRBJ2-3, is as follows: DARVTQTPRHKVTEMGQEVTMRCQPILGHNTVFWYRQTMMQGLELLAYFRNRAPLDDSGMPKDRFSAEMPDATLATLKIQPSEPRDSAVYFCASGLVEEGADTQYFGPGTRLTVL.